The 32 T cell receptor beta chains below all came from one sample that was sequenced in a study of T cell responses to AZD1222 COVID-19 vaccine (dated by TCRdb to the early 2020s). In the paper's terms, the time point label means: about 28 days (+/-7) after the second vaccine dose. The method was the immunoSEQ multiplex PCR assay. TCRdb took over this immuneACCESS table, retaining in-frame rearrangements with V and J assigned. Such tables are incomplete; in checked studies, under half of the missing clones stem from an unresolved V gene, and the remainder is unexplained. The sample includes 120,000 to 150,000 clones, with about 86% observed a single time. The biggest ten clones account for around 5% of the sample. The sequences come from peripheral blood, collected 28 days after the second AZD1222 dose. These receptors were collected from an adult who received the AZD1222 COVID-19 vaccine.

This clone was detected only a few times. CDR3 nucleotide sequence: TGTGCCAGCAGCCAAGCATATAGCTCTGGGGCCAACGTCCTGACTTTC. As protein: CASSQAYSSGANVLTF. The rearrangement uses TRBV4-2 and TRBJ2-6; D gene uncertain. V was cut by 1 base and J by 0 bases, with 7 bases left in between. This CDR3 is built from 16 residues. Germline V gene lookup returns CDR1 LGHNA and CDR2 YNFKEQ.

J is TRBJ1-1 and V is TRBV10-3; no reliable D call. V was cut by 6 bases and J by 1 base, with 15 bases left in between. CDR3 size: 15 residues. CDR1 is ENHRY and CDR2 is SYGVKD in the germline V gene. CDR3 loop: CAISGRASGNTEAFF. The DNA for the CDR3 is TGTGCCATCAGCGGGAGGGCTTCGGGGAACACTGAAGCTTTCTTT.

The chain couples TRBV10-3 to TRBJ1-2; 7 positions match TRBD1. The ends lost 3 bases at V and 4 bases at J; junction bases unmatched: 5. Germline V gene sequence: CDR1 ENHRY, CDR2 SYGVKD. The CDR3 loop spans 14 amino acids. The CDR3 protein is CAISDVRDSYGYTF. The CDR3 nucleotides read TGTGCCATCAGTGATGTCCGGGACAGCTATGGCTACACCTTC.

This chain joins TRBV2 and TRBJ2-3; the D gene is possibly TRBD2 (6 bases). CDR1 and CDR2 from the germline V gene are SNHLY and FYNNEI. V was pared by 6 bases and J by 5 bases, with 12 bases between. CDR3 size: 13 residues. CDR3 sequence: CASSRTNRDTQYF. The CDR3 DNA reads as TGTGCCAGCAGCAGGACTAACCGAGATACGCAGTATTTT.

V usage is TRBV3-1 (or the pseudogene TRBV3-2) and J usage is TRBJ2-3; 7 positions agree with TRBD1. The J segment lost 10 bases and the V segment lost 1 base, leaving 14 bases of the junction unmatched. Germline V CDR1 and CDR2: LGHDT, YNNKEL (reference sequence). The CDR3 is 16 amino acids. DNA of the CDR3: TGTGCCAGCAGCCAAGGGCTGCGACAGGGACCCCTTCCGCAGTATTTT. Protein product: CASSQGLRQGPLPQYF.

The rearrangement uses TRBV25-1 and TRBJ1-4; TRBD1 matches at 7 bases. The CDR3 totals 17 residues. Trimming cost V 3 bases and J 6 bases; bases outside gene matches: 13. Germline lookup yields CDR1 MGHDK and CDR2 SYGVNS. The CDR3 reads CASSDARRSGTDEKLFF. CDR3 bases: TGTGCCAGCAGTGACGCCCGGCGGTCCGGGACAGATGAAAAACTGTTTTTT.

This chain connects TRBV5-1 to TRBJ2-2; no clear D gene. The CDR3 sequence is 13 residues long. Per the germline V gene, CDR1 is SGHRS and CDR2 is YFSETQ. Between the trimmed V and J ends, which lost 4 bases and 7 bases, there was a span of 11 bases. DNA for the CDR3: TGCGCCAGCAGCCCTTATAATATCGGGGAGCTGTTTTTT. It translates to CASSPYNIGELFF.

The chain has TRBV11-1 and TRBJ2-5; 9 bases match TRBD2. The CDR3 runs to 14 residues. CDR1 and CDR2 from the germline V gene are SGHAT and FQDESV (reference sequence). V dropped 6 bases and J dropped 4; count of bases not matched to a gene: 6. The CDR3 nucleotides read TGTGCCAGCAGGGATCCGGGACTAGCAGAGACCCAGTACTTC. Translating it yields CASRDPGLAETQYF.

This clone was seen once. V usage is TRBV11-2 and J usage is TRBJ1-1; 8 bases match TRBD1. This CDR3 is built from 13 residues. V shed 4 bases and J 7 bases; nucleotides not matched to a gene: 5. In germline, CDR1 is SGHAT, CDR2 FQNNGV. This chain's CDR3 is CASSSNRGSEAFF. CDR3 nucleotide sequence: TGTGCCAGCAGCTCCAACAGGGGGAGTGAAGCTTTCTTT. Full variable domain (remainder filled in from reference TRBV11-2 and TRBJ1-1): EAGVAQSPRYKIIEKRQSVAFWCNPISGHATLYWYQQILGQGPKLLIQFQNNGVVDDSQLPKDRFSAERLKGVDSTLKIQPAKLEDSAVYLCASSSNRGSEAFFGQGTRLTVV.

This chain links TRBV2 with TRBJ2-3; D remains unclear. In germline, CDR1 is SNHLY, CDR2 FYNNEI. The CDR3 loop spans 14 amino acids. V was cut by 0 bases and J by 0 bases, with 4 bases left in between. The CDR3 DNA reads TGTGCCAGCAGTGAAGCTCCTAGCACAGATACGCAGTATTTT. Translation gives CASSEAPSTDTQYF.

V and J are TRBV6-5 and TRBJ2-1, with TRBD1 identical over 7 bases. Germline CDR1 and CDR2: MNHEY and SVGAGI. The CDR3 loop spans 13 amino acids. The V segment lost 6 bases and the J segment 4 bases; nucleotides outside the gene matches: 3. For the CDR3, the DNA is TGTGCCAGCAGAAAGACAGGGTACAATGAGCAGTTCTTC. Translating gives CASRKTGYNEQFF.

The chain is built from TRBV18 and TRBJ2-7, with TRBD2 identical over 7 bases. J was trimmed by 3 bases and V by 3 bases; bases with no gene match: 8. This CDR3 region has 15 residues. Looked up from germline, CDR1 is KGHSH and CDR2 is LQKENI. CDR3: CASSPGLAAHYEQYF. CDR3 nucleotide sequence: TGTGCCAGCTCACCGGGGCTAGCGGCCCACTACGAGCAGTACTTC.

The table lists this clone with a few counts. This chain joins TRBV6-5 and TRBJ1-4; D unclear. The CDR3 runs to 14 residues. CDR1 is MNHEY and CDR2 is SVGAGI in the germline V gene. The V end lost 7 bases, the J end lost 4 bases, and 13 bases lay between the germline ends. The CDR3 DNA is TGTGCCAGCACTCCCTCGGGCGTTAATGAAAAACTGTTTTTT. This translates into CASTPSGVNEKLFF.

This sequence joins TRBV4-2 and TRBJ1-1; D possibly corresponds to TRBD1 (5 bases). The CDR3 covers 14 residues. CDR1 is LGHNA and CDR2 is YNFKEQ in the germline V gene. The ends were cut back, 5 bases at V and 1 base at J, with 11 bases in the middle. As DNA, the CDR3 is TGTGCCAGCAGCGTCGGACATGAGAACACTGAAGCTTTCTTT. It specifies CASSVGHENTEAFF.

The chain links TRBV11-2 to TRBJ1-6; D is unclear. The germline CDR1 and CDR2 sequences are SGHAT and FQNNGV. V gave up 3 bases and J gave up 9 bases, with 15 bases separating them. CDR3 length equals 15 residues. This CDR3 reads CASSFSTLGGSPLHF. DNA for the CDR3: TGTGCCAGCAGCTTCTCTACGTTGGGTGGTTCACCCCTCCACTTT.

This chain uses TRBV6-5 with TRBJ2-7; no clear D gene. Per the germline V gene, CDR1 is MNHEY and CDR2 is SVGAGI. V was shortened by 2 bases and J by 3 bases, with 14 bases between the two germline ends. This CDR3 spans 15 amino acids. The CDR3 nucleotides read TGTGCCAGCAGTTACACGGTGGGAAGTAGCTACGAGCAGTACTTC. It specifies CASSYTVGSSYEQYF.

The genes are TRBV6-5 and TRBJ1-1; weak D call: TRBD1 (5 bases). Trimming cost V 4 bases and J 7 bases, with 16 bases left between them. This CDR3 has 14 amino acids. CDR1 and CDR2 (germline): MNHEY, SVGAGI. CDR3 in DNA: TGTGCCAGCAGTTTGGGACCGTGGAACGGTGAAGCTTTCTTT. It yields the protein CASSLGPWNGEAFF.

The chain uses TRBV5-1 and TRBJ2-2, with TRBD2 identical over 10 bases. The CDR3 consists of 16 residues. CDR1 is SGHRS, CDR2 YFSETQ, per germline. V was pared by 2 bases and J by 3 bases, with 4 bases of the junction left unmatched. The CDR3 nucleotides read TGCGCCAGCAGCTTAATAGCGGGAGGTGACACCGGGGAGCTGTTTTTT. Its translation is CASSLIAGGDTGELFF.

The chain recombines TRBV19 with TRBJ1-5, with D perhaps matching TRBD1 (6 bases). V lost 7 bases and J lost 5, with 15 bases in between. Germline V gene sequence: CDR1 LNHDA, CDR2 SQIVND (reference sequence). This CDR3 is built from 14 residues. CDR3: CASTLRQEHQPQHF. The CDR3 nucleotides read TGTGCCAGTACCCTAAGACAGGAGCATCAGCCCCAGCATTTT.

The chain uses TRBV29-1 and TRBJ2-7, with D possibly being TRBD2 (7 bases). CDR3 size: 12 residues. Germline V lookup: CDR1 SQVTM, CDR2 ANQGSEA. For the CDR3, the DNA is TGCAGTGGGGGGGGCCCCGGGCTCGAGCAGTACTTC. Amino acid sequence: CSGGGPGLEQYF.

The V call is TRBV2, the J call TRBJ2-2; D remains ambiguous. In germline, CDR1 is SNHLY, CDR2 FYNNEI. V gave up 7 bases and J gave up 4 bases, with 13 bases separating them. There are 14 residues in the CDR3. CDR3 sequence (DNA): TGTGCCAGCACCCTGGACCGCGGCACCGGGGAGCTGTTTTTT. This gives the protein CASTLDRGTGELFF.

This clone was detected only once. J is TRBJ2-3 and V is TRBV19; weak D call: TRBD2 (5 bases). The CDR3 loop spans 15 amino acids. Germline V gene lookup returns CDR1 LNHDA and CDR2 SQIVND (reference sequence). Between the trimmed V and J ends, which lost 3 bases and 1 base, there was a span of 11 bases. The DNA for the CDR3 is TGTGCCAGTAGTATTGGGAAACTAGGCACAGATACGCAGTATTTT. Its translation: CASSIGKLGTDTQYF.

In its sample, this clone was seen a few times. Written as DNA, the CDR3 is TGTGCCAGCAGCTTTTCTAGGGGGGAGGGGGCCCAGTACTTC. Protein: CASSFSRGEGAQYF. The chain carries TRBV5-4 and TRBJ2-5; D may be TRBD2 (7 bases). In germline, CDR1 is SGHNT, CDR2 YYREEE (reference sequence). The CDR3 has 14 residues. V lost 2 bases to trimming and J lost 9 bases, with 17 bases between them.

This clone was counted a single time. The genes are TRBV27 and TRBJ2-7; TRBD2 matches at 10 bases. The CDR3 runs 15 residues. The junction had 6 bases not matched to a gene; V was cut back by 1 base and J by 6 bases. Germline V gene data show CDR1 as MNHEY and CDR2 as SMNVEV (reference sequence). CDR3 region: CASSLYLAGEGEQYF. The CDR3 nucleotides are TGTGCCAGCAGTTTATACCTAGCGGGAGAGGGCGAGCAGTACTTC.

The DNA for the CDR3 is TGTGCCATCACGACCTGGCGGGGCTCTGGAAACACCATATATTTT. Translating it yields CAITTWRGSGNTIYF. J is TRBJ1-3 and V is TRBV2; D is uncertain. Germline loops: CDR1 SNHLY, CDR2 FYNNEI. The CDR3 extends over 15 amino acids. V was pared by 10 bases and J by 0 bases, with 16 bases between.

The chain joins TRBV24-1 to TRBJ2-1; perhaps TRBD1 as D (5 bases). From germline, CDR1 is KGHDR and CDR2 SFDVKD. V was shortened by 4 bases and J by 0 bases, with 15 bases between the two germline ends. The CDR3 runs 17 residues. CDR3 in DNA: TGTGCCACCAGTGACCATTGGGGCAGGAGCTCCTACAATGAGCAGTTCTTC. Encoded protein: CATSDHWGRSSYNEQFF.

This clone was detected only once. J is TRBJ1-2 and V is TRBV5-8; D call uncertain. The CDR3 consists of 14 residues. Germline loops: CDR1 SGHTS, CDR2 YDEGEE. Deletions cut 4 bases from V and 7 bases from J, with 17 bases between. Here the CDR3 reads CASSPPAELRGYTF. The CDR3 region has the DNA TGTGCCAGCAGCCCCCCAGCCGAATTGCGTGGCTACACCTTC.

The chain has TRBV7-8 and TRBJ1-5, with D possibly matching TRBD1 (5 bases). The length of the CDR3 is 15 residues. The germline V and J ends were trimmed by 5 bases and 0 bases, with 11 bases remaining between them. Germline CDR1 reads SGHVS; CDR2 reads FQNEAQ. The CDR3 spells CASSRDSFSNQPQHF. For the CDR3, the DNA is TGTGCCAGCAGCCGCGACAGTTTTAGCAATCAGCCCCAGCATTTT.

J is TRBJ1-6 and V is TRBV25-1; TRBD1 is a possible D gene (6 bases). V was trimmed by 1 base and J by 9 bases, leaving 13 bases between them. The CDR3 extends over 15 amino acids. Germline-derived CDR1 and CDR2 are MGHDK and SYGVNS. CDR3 sequence: CASSESGRGTSPLHF. The DNA for the CDR3 is TGTGCCAGCAGTGAATCGGGCAGGGGCACTTCACCCCTCCACTTT.

V is TRBV4-1 and J is TRBJ1-2, with TRBD1 as a possible D gene (6 bases). The germline V and J ends were trimmed by 0 bases and 10 bases, with 15 bases remaining between them. The CDR3 totals 14 residues. Germline CDR1 reads MGHRA; CDR2 reads YSYEKL. CDR3 loop: CASSQDLTGFYYTF. As DNA, the CDR3 is TGCGCCAGCAGCCAAGATCTTACAGGGTTTTACTACACCTTC.

This chain connects TRBV10-3 to TRBJ1-1; D perhaps matches TRBD1 (5 bases). Germline V lookup: CDR1 ENHRY, CDR2 SYGVKD. V lost 7 bases, J lost 11 bases, and 20 bases lay in between. This CDR3 region has 13 residues. CDR3 residues: CAITRGSGEGAFF. The CDR3 bases are TGTGCCATCACCCGAGGGAGTGGGGAGGGGGCTTTCTTT.

The chain couples TRBV6-5 to TRBJ2-7; D gene uncertain. The CDR3 has 11 residues. V was pared by 6 bases and J by 5 bases, with 8 bases between. Germline V gene lookup returns CDR1 MNHEY and CDR2 SVGAGI. DNA for the CDR3: TGTGCCAGCAGCCGTTACAACGAGCAGTACTTC. Amino acids: CASSRYNEQYF.